This paragraph covers one T cell receptor beta chain sequence. What it binds is not known. This specimen comes from a study of cytomegalovirus exposure and HLA in healthy donors. Broader study findings: Reports described diagnosis of cytomegalovirus status by the classifier as highly specific and sensitive.

The data were produced by immunoSEQ multiplex PCR, yet TCRdb's version contains in-frame clones alone and is incomplete. The sample shows approximately 120,000 clones, about nine tenths of them seen only once. The CDR3 covers 15 residues. V shed 0 bases and J 0 bases; nucleotides not matched to a gene: 2. CDR1 and CDR2 from the germline V gene are GTSNPN and SVGIG (reference sequence). The chain employs TRBV30 and TRBJ2-1; 7 bases map to TRBD2. The source material was PBMCs. The receptor comes from a woman in her late teens or twenties in good health and CMV-seronegative. The CDR3 loop reads CAWSVGGGSYNEQFF. CDR3 bases: TGTGCCTGGAGTGTAGGCGGGGGCTCCTACAATGAGCAGTTCTTC.